The rows below give T cell receptor beta chains drawn from one sample of a study of blood T cell repertoires in COVID-19. Using immunoSEQ multiplex PCR, the repertoire was profiled, and TCRdb retains in-frame clones only, with some absent. The table has about 200,000 clones, 82% seen once. Sequencing used PBMCs or T cells enriched from blood (not recorded which). The receptors were gathered from a man aged 35 to 55 who had recovered from COVID-19. The CDR3 runs from the conserved cysteine through the conserved F or W. D genes are given only for firm matches. Clone size appears in some rows only: once, few, many, or a class for an expanded clone.

J: TRBJ2-4; D: TRBD2; V: TRBV28; length: 16; size: -; CDR3: CASSGGTSRAKNIQYF; DNA: TGTGCCAGCAGCGGGGGGACCTCTAGAGCCAAAAACATTCAGTACTTC
J: TRBJ1-5; D: -; V: TRBV29-1; length: 15; size: -; CDR3: CSVSYQTGDNQPQHF; DNA: TGCAGCGTTTCCTACCAAACAGGAGATAATCAGCCCCAGCATTTT
J: TRBJ1-1; D: -; V: TRBV2; length: 11; size: -; CDR3: CASSLYTEAFF; DNA: TGTGCCAGCAGCCTATACACTGAAGCTTTCTTT
J: TRBJ1-2; D: -; V: TRBV28; length: 13; size: -; CDR3: CASSQASNYGYTF; DNA: TGTGCCAGCAGTCAGGCTTCAAACTATGGCTACACCTTC
J: TRBJ2-6; D: -; V: TRBV7-3; length: 14; size: once; CDR3: CASSLTAGRDVLTF; DNA: TGTGCCAGCAGCTTAACCGCGGGCCGGGACGTCCTGACTTTC
J: TRBJ2-1; D: TRBD2; V: TRBV11-3; length: 18; size: -; CDR3: CASSSARGLAEAYNEQFF; DNA: TGTGCCAGCAGCTCCGCCCGTGGACTAGCGGAGGCCTACAATGAGCAGTTCTTC
J: TRBJ2-7; D: TRBD1; V: TRBV15; length: 16; size: -; CDR3: CATSRDLGDSSYEQYF; DNA: TGTGCCACCAGCAGAGATCTTGGGGACAGCTCCTACGAGCAGTACTTC
J: TRBJ2-3; D: -; V: TRBV3-1/TRBV3-2; length: 16; size: -; CDR3: CASSQVLQGFTDTQYF; DNA: TGTGCCAGCAGCCAAGTCCTGCAGGGGTTCACAGATACGCAGTATTTT
J: TRBJ2-2; D: -; V: TRBV12-3/TRBV12-4; length: 13; size: few; CDR3: CASTAGFPGELFF; DNA: TGTGCCAGCACGGCAGGGTTCCCCGGGGAGCTGTTTTTT
J: TRBJ2-7; D: -; V: TRBV27; length: 17; size: -; CDR3: CASSLRGGGGGRYEQYF; DNA: TGTGCCAGCAGTTTAAGAGGGGGGGGCGGGGGTCGGTACGAGCAGTACTTC
J: TRBJ1-1; D: -; V: TRBV20-1; length: 12; size: -; CDR3: CSASLRLTEAFF; DNA: TGCAGTGCTAGTCTTCGTCTGACTGAAGCTTTCTTT
J: TRBJ1-3; D: TRBD1; V: TRBV5-4; length: 17; size: -; CDR3: CASSIGQGAVSGNTIYF; DNA: TGTGCCAGCAGCATAGGACAGGGGGCTGTCTCTGGAAACACCATATATTTT
J: TRBJ2-7; D: -; V: TRBV6-5; length: 12; size: once; CDR3: CASRDSSYEQYF; DNA: TGTGCCAGCAGGGACAGCTCCTACGAGCAGTACTTC
J: TRBJ2-1; D: TRBD2; V: TRBV3-1/TRBV3-2; length: 17; size: -; CDR3: CASSQGLWTSGRGKKFF; DNA: TGTGCCAGCAGCCAAGGATTGTGGACTAGCGGGAGGGGGAAAAAGTTCTTC
J: TRBJ1-2; D: -; V: TRBV15; length: 14; size: -; CDR3: CATSREGQIYGYTF; DNA: TGTGCCACCAGCAGAGAGGGACAAATCTATGGCTACACCTTC
J: TRBJ2-3; D: TRBD2; V: TRBV2; length: 16; size: -; CDR3: CASSAMSGSSTDTQYF; DNA: TGTGCCAGCAGTGCTATGAGCGGGAGCAGCACAGATACGCAGTATTTT
J: TRBJ2-6; D: -; V: TRBV5-1; length: 17; size: -; CDR3: CASSLGQVLSGANVLTF; DNA: TGCGCCAGCAGCTTGGGACAGGTTCTCTCTGGGGCCAACGTCCTGACTTTC
J: TRBJ1-1; D: TRBD1; V: TRBV18; length: 14; size: -; CDR3: CASSPRTGRSEAFF; DNA: TGTGCCAGCTCACCACGGACAGGGCGCTCTGAAGCTTTCTTT
J: TRBJ1-4; D: TRBD1; V: TRBV3-1/TRBV3-2; length: 15; size: -; CDR3: CASSQNRGEGEKLFF; DNA: TGTGCCAGCAGCCAGAACAGGGGAGAGGGTGAAAAACTGTTTTTT
J: TRBJ1-2; D: -; V: TRBV5-6; length: 15; size: -; CDR3: CASSASFLLDYGYTF; DNA: TGTGCCAGCAGCGCCAGTTTCCTTCTCGACTATGGCTACACCTTC
J: TRBJ2-7; D: -; V: TRBV29-1; length: 13; size: -; CDR3: CSVSVTREGEQYF; DNA: TGCAGCGTATCAGTCACTCGAGAGGGCGAGCAGTACTTC
J: TRBJ1-1; D: -; V: TRBV30; length: 13; size: -; CDR3: CAWSVVSSTEAFF; DNA: TGTGCCTGGAGTGTTGTCTCGAGCACTGAAGCTTTCTTT
J: TRBJ2-2; D: -; V: TRBV29-1; length: 13; size: -; CDR3: CSVDSQGTGELFF; DNA: TGCAGCGTTGATTCACAGGGAACCGGGGAGCTGTTTTTT
J: TRBJ1-4; D: TRBD1; V: TRBV6-6; length: 16; size: -; CDR3: CASSPTQGEEKEKLFF; DNA: TGTGCCAGCAGTCCCACTCAGGGGGAGGAGAAAGAAAAACTGTTTTTT
J: TRBJ1-5; D: TRBD1; V: TRBV6-2/TRBV6-3; length: 16; size: -; CDR3: CASSYRGQGGNQPQHF; DNA: TGTGCCAGCAGTTACAGGGGGCAGGGGGGCAATCAGCCCCAGCATTTT
J: TRBJ1-2; D: -; V: TRBV4-1; length: 13; size: once; CDR3: CASSQDGLYGYTF; DNA: TGCGCCAGCAGCCAAGATGGGCTCTATGGCTACACCTTC
J: TRBJ1-2; D: TRBD1; V: TRBV12-5; length: 15; size: -; CDR3: CASGLFNRTGAGYTF; DNA: TGTGCTAGTGGTTTGTTTAATAGGACAGGCGCTGGCTACACCTTC
J: TRBJ1-1; D: -; V: TRBV28; length: 14; size: few; CDR3: CASSFGHRNTEAFF; DNA: TGTGCCAGCAGTTTCGGACACAGGAACACTGAAGCTTTCTTT
J: TRBJ1-2; D: TRBD1; V: TRBV6-5; length: 13; size: -; CDR3: CASRPGTGLGYTF; DNA: TGTGCCAGCAGGCCCGGGACAGGGCTCGGCTACACCTTC
J: TRBJ1-5; D: -; V: TRBV18; length: 15; size: -; CDR3: CASSPLRGFDQPQHF; DNA: TGTGCCAGCTCACCACTTAGGGGATTTGATCAGCCCCAGCATTTT
J: TRBJ1-5; D: -; V: TRBV9; length: 13; size: -; CDR3: CASSARGNQPQHF; DNA: TGTGCCAGCAGCGCTCGGGGTAATCAGCCCCAGCATTTT
J: TRBJ2-5; D: TRBD2; V: TRBV20-1; length: 16; size: -; CDR3: CSASATSGRAQETQYF; DNA: TGCAGTGCTAGTGCGACTAGCGGGAGGGCCCAGGAGACCCAGTACTTC
J: TRBJ1-4; D: TRBD1; V: TRBV5-4; length: 15; size: -; CDR3: CASSRQGPSDEKLFF; DNA: TGTGCCAGCAGCAGACAGGGTCCTTCTGATGAAAAACTGTTTTTT
J: TRBJ1-1; D: TRBD1; V: TRBV3-1/TRBV3-2; length: 12; size: -; CDR3: CASSPLQGEAFF; DNA: TGTGCCAGCAGCCCCTTACAGGGGGAAGCTTTCTTT
J: TRBJ1-4; D: TRBD1; V: TRBV6-5; length: 13; size: few; CDR3: CASSYKDREKLFF; DNA: TGTGCCAGCAGTTACAAGGACAGGGAAAAACTGTTTTTT
J: TRBJ1-6; D: -; V: TRBV4-3; length: 15; size: -; CDR3: CASSPTRDYNSPLHF; DNA: TGCGCCAGCAGCCCTACCCGGGATTATAATTCACCCCTCCACTTT
J: TRBJ2-5; D: TRBD1; V: TRBV14; length: 16; size: -; CDR3: CASSQFTGQTQETQYF; DNA: TGTGCCAGCAGCCAATTTACGGGACAGACCCAAGAGACCCAGTACTTC
J: TRBJ2-1; D: TRBD2; V: TRBV27; length: 18; size: -; CDR3: CASSLSETSGSSYNEQFF; DNA: TGTGCCAGCAGTTTATCGGAGACTAGCGGGAGCTCCTACAATGAGCAGTTCTTC
J: TRBJ1-6; D: TRBD1; V: TRBV5-4; length: 14; size: -; CDR3: CASSVTGMESPLHF; DNA: TGTGCCAGCAGCGTGACAGGGATGGAGTCACCCCTCCACTTT
J: TRBJ1-2; D: -; V: TRBV30; length: 14; size: -; CDR3: CARTYPGGFYGYTF; DNA: TGTGCCCGGACCTATCCGGGGGGATTCTATGGCTACACCTTC
J: TRBJ2-5; D: TRBD2; V: TRBV11-1; length: 14; size: -; CDR3: CASSQTGTKETQYF; DNA: TGTGCCAGCAGCCAAACCGGGACTAAAGAGACCCAGTACTTC
J: TRBJ1-5; D: TRBD1; V: TRBV11-2; length: 15; size: -; CDR3: CASSLDRGPNQPQHF; DNA: TGTGCCAGCAGCTTAGACAGGGGGCCCAATCAGCCCCAGCATTTT
J: TRBJ2-1; D: -; V: TRBV2; length: 12; size: -; CDR3: CASSEIYNEQFF; DNA: TGTGCCAGCAGTGAAATATACAATGAGCAGTTCTTC